These 30 T cell receptor beta chains originate from one sample sequenced in a study of cytomegalovirus exposure and HLA in healthy donors. PCR amplification relied on 60 Vbeta primers (plus 13 Jbeta primers). Profiled with immunoSEQ multiplex PCR; TCRdb holds only in-frame clones, not every one. The sample lists about 150,000 clones; about three quarters were seen once. The sequenced material came from PBMCs. These receptors originate from a woman aged 40 to 49 in good health and CMV-seronegative.

This clone was picked up a small number of times. The J gene is TRBJ1-2, the V gene TRBV29-1; D ambiguous. Germline values: CDR1 SQVTM, CDR2 ANQGSEA. The CDR3 spans 13 residues. The V end lost 0 bases, the J end lost 5 bases, and 10 bases lay between the germline ends. CDR3 bases: TGCAGCGTTGAAGATCAAGGAGCGTATGGCTACACCTTC. It encodes CSVEDQGAYGYTF.

This sequence joins TRBV6-1 and TRBJ2-3; 7 bases are a match to TRBD1. Germline V gives CDR1 MNHNS, CDR2 SASEGT. The trim removed 2 bases at V and 4 bases at J, leaving 9 bases unmatched. The CDR3 loop spans 16 amino acids. The CDR3 DNA follows: TGTGCCAGCAGTGAATTTGACAGGGCGGCGGCAGATACGCAGTATTTT. It yields the protein CASSEFDRAAADTQYF.

This chain uses TRBV7-2 with TRBJ1-2, with TRBD1 matching 7 bases. V shed 1 base, J shed 6 bases, and the junction held 8 bases outside the gene matches. The CDR3 is 15 amino acids. Germline CDR1 and CDR2: SGHTA and FQGNSA. CDR3 in DNA: TGTGCCAGCAGCTTAGACCCTACAGGGGTTGATGGCTACACCTTC. It codes for CASSLDPTGVDGYTF. The full variable domain, with the rest looked up from reference TRBV7-2 and TRBJ1-2, is GAGVSQSPSNKVTEKGKDVELRCDPISGHTALYWYRQSLGQGLEFLIYFQGNSAPDKSGLPSDRFSAERTGGSVSTLTIQRTQQEDSAVYLCASSLDPTGVDGYTFGSGTRLTVV.

The chain uses TRBV6-4 and TRBJ2-2; TRBD2 aligns across 13 bases. The V segment lost 1 base and the J segment 9 bases; nucleotides outside the gene matches: 5. The CDR3 has 16 amino acids. Germline-derived CDR1 and CDR2 are MRHNA and SNTAGT. CDR3 nucleotides: TGTGCCAGCAGTGACTGGACTAGCGGGAGCATTCGGGAGCTGTTTTTT. This gives the protein CASSDWTSGSIRELFF.

The genes are TRBV28 and TRBJ1-2; 7 nucleotides line up with TRBD1. Looked up from germline, CDR1 is MDHEN and CDR2 is SYDVKM. V was pared by 2 bases and J by 9 bases, with 9 bases of the junction left unmatched. This CDR3 contains 14 residues. The CDR3 is CASSLEVTGCCYTF. The CDR3 region has the DNA TGTGCCAGCAGTTTAGAGGTGACAGGGTGCTGCTACACCTTC.

Here the CDR3 DNA reads TGTGCCAGCAGCCCTAGCGATTTGAGCTCCTACGAGCAGTACTTC. Translating it yields CASSPSDLSSYEQYF. This chain connects TRBV11-3 to TRBJ2-7; possibly TRBD2 for D (6 bases). The CDR3 is made up of 15 amino acids. Germline-derived CDR1 and CDR2 are SGHNT and YENEEA. Trimming removed 5 bases from V and 0 bases from J, with 14 bases in between.

The genes are TRBV7-9 and TRBJ2-5, with D unresolved. Germline V lookup: CDR1 SEHNR, CDR2 FQNEAQ (reference sequence). This CDR3 spans 11 amino acids. V lost 5 bases and J 5 bases, leaving 6 bases between the germline ends. The CDR3 sequence is CASSPGETQYF. For the CDR3, the DNA is TGTGCCAGCAGCCCCGGGGAGACCCAGTACTTC.

The chain employs TRBV25-1 and TRBJ1-4; no clear D gene. The V end lost 8 bases, the J end lost 5 bases, and 12 bases lay between the germline ends. The CDR3 has 13 residues. In germline, CDR1 is MGHDK, CDR2 SYGVNS. CDR3 sequence: CASLGVGNEKLFF. The CDR3 DNA follows: TGTGCCAGCCTCGGGGTGGGGAATGAAAAACTGTTTTTT.

The chain links TRBV27 to TRBJ1-1; D remains unclear. The germline V gene encodes CDR1 MNHEY and CDR2 SMNVEV (reference sequence). V shed 2 bases and J shed 5 bases, with 18 bases lying between them. The CDR3 is made up of 16 amino acids. This chain's CDR3 is CASSLEGTLLGTEAFF. In nucleotides, the CDR3 is TGTGCCAGCAGTTTAGAGGGCACCCTGTTGGGGACTGAAGCTTTCTTT.

The V gene is TRBV6-1, the J gene TRBJ1-2; D not resolved. V was cut by 3 bases and J by 0 bases, with 5 bases left in between. Germline CDR1 is MNHNS and CDR2 is SASEGT. The CDR3 has 13 amino acids. The CDR3 reads CASSEGPNYGYTF. In DNA, the CDR3 is TGTGCCAGCAGTGAGGGCCCTAACTATGGCTACACCTTC.

This clone was picked up one time. Its ends do not fully match the called genes, so a read error is possible. The identical CDR3 is also encoded by other nucleotide sequences in the sample. V and J are TRBV5-8 and TRBJ2-2; TRBD1 agrees at 7 bases. Germline CDR1 and CDR2: SGHTS and YDEGEE. The CDR3 spans 16 residues. CDR3 loop: CASSSYTGANTGELFF. The CDR3 nucleotides are TGTGCCAGTAGCTCCTATACAGGGGCCAACACCGGGGAGCTGTTTTTT.

The gene calls are TRBV10-2 and TRBJ2-7, with a tentative D call TRBD1 (6 bases). Trimming removed 7 bases at V and 6 bases at J, with 13 bases between. Germline loops: CDR1 WSHSY, CDR2 SAAADI. This CDR3 is built from 12 residues. CDR3 sequence reads: CASNEGVGEQYF. In nucleotides, the CDR3 is TGCGCCAGCAACGAGGGGGTTGGCGAGCAGTACTTC.

The J gene is TRBJ1-6, the V gene TRBV5-8; 7 bases match TRBD1. With V trimmed by 4 bases and J by 9 bases, 7 bases remained unmatched. CDR3 length: 14 amino acids. Germline-derived CDR1 and CDR2 are SGHTS and YDEGEE. The CDR3 nucleotides are TGTGCCAGCAGCCTGCAGGGGGTGGGTTCACCCCTCCACTTT. It codes for CASSLQGVGSPLHF.

This clone was observed a single time. This chain's CDR3 is CASSLEPNTEAFF. For the CDR3, the DNA is TGTGCCAGCAGCTTGGAGCCCAACACTGAAGCTTTCTTT. The V and J genes are TRBV7-9 and TRBJ1-1; D gene uncertain. Germline assignment: CDR1 SEHNR and CDR2 FQNEAQ (reference sequence). With 3 bases removed from V and 2 bases from J, the gap between germline ends came to 7 bases. This CDR3 region has 13 residues.

This chain joins TRBV5-8 and TRBJ1-2, with D possibly matching TRBD1 (5 bases). From germline, CDR1 is SGHTS and CDR2 YDEGEE. The CDR3 has 14 amino acids. V lost 0 bases and J lost 10, with 16 bases in between. The CDR3, as DNA: TGTGCCAGCAGCTTGGTTAGGGGAATCGCTATCTACACCTTC. Protein product: CASSLVRGIAIYTF.

This sequence joins TRBV7-9 and TRBJ1-2, with 8 bases lining up with TRBD1. CDR1 is SEHNR, CDR2 FQNEAQ, per germline (reference sequence). The CDR3 runs 19 residues. With V trimmed by 4 bases and J by 4 bases, 20 bases remained unmatched. The CDR3 spells CASSYGRGTGNHIVYGYTF. The CDR3 DNA reads as TGTGCCAGCAGCTACGGGCGTGGGACAGGAAATCATATAGTCTATGGCTACACCTTC.

This clone showed up just a few times. This chain connects TRBV5-1 to TRBJ1-2, with D perhaps TRBD1 (5 bases). There are 13 residues in the CDR3. V lost 4 bases to trimming and J lost 7 bases, with 14 bases between them. The germline gives CDR1 SGHRS, CDR2 YFSETQ. The CDR3 loop is CASSPRGGAGYTF. DNA for the CDR3: TGCGCCAGCAGCCCGCGGGGGGGTGCTGGCTACACCTTC.

The chain is built from TRBV6-5 and TRBJ2-7; the D gene is possibly TRBD2 (5 bases). Trimming stripped 5 bases from V and 3 bases from J, with 8 bases between. CDR1 is MNHEY and CDR2 is SVGAGI in the germline V gene. The CDR3 runs to 12 residues. The CDR3, as DNA: TGTGCCAGCAGTCCCGGGATCTACGAGCAGTACTTC. This codes for CASSPGIYEQYF.

This chain uses TRBV30 with TRBJ1-2; 7 bases are shared with TRBD1. Germline V gene data show CDR1 as GTSNPN and CDR2 as SVGIG (reference sequence). Trimming at V came to 0 bases and at J to 5 bases, leaving 15 bases not matched to a gene. The CDR3 is 17 residues long. Written as DNA, the CDR3 is TGTGCCTGGAGTGTACACGGCAGGGGGTCAGGAGGTTATGGCTACACCTTC. It translates to CAWSVHGRGSGGYGYTF.

The chain links TRBV28 to TRBJ2-7; 7 nucleotides align to TRBD1. The length of the CDR3 is 12 residues. With V trimmed by 7 bases and J by 7 bases, 7 bases remained unmatched. Germline lookup yields CDR1 MDHEN and CDR2 SYDVKM. In nucleotides, the CDR3 is TGTGCCAGCACCGACAGGGACGGAGAGCAGTACTTC. This gives the protein CASTDRDGEQYF.

The chain combines TRBV4-2 with TRBJ1-1; the match to TRBD1 covers 7 bases. Per germline, CDR1 LGHNA and CDR2 YNFKEQ. The CDR3 covers 17 residues. Trimming removed 0 bases from V and 7 bases from J; junction bases left unmatched: 14. CDR3 DNA: TGTGCCAGCAGCCAAGAACCTAACCGGGACAGTAGTTATGAAGCTTTCTTT. Protein sequence: CASSQEPNRDSSYEAFF.

The chain combines TRBV5-5 with TRBJ1-2, with no clear D. V lost 2 bases to trimming and J lost 4 bases, with 15 bases between them. The CDR3 consists of 15 residues. Per the germline V gene, CDR1 is SGHKS and CDR2 is YYEKEE (reference sequence). The CDR3 DNA sequence: TGTGCCAGCAGCTTCACCTATAATTCACCCTATGGCTACACCTTC. This codes for CASSFTYNSPYGYTF.

The rearrangement joins TRBV5-1 to TRBJ2-7; D is perhaps TRBD1 (6 bases). Germline CDR1 and CDR2: SGHRS and YFSETQ. V lost 4 bases to trimming and J lost 4 bases, with 18 bases between them. The CDR3 is made up of 15 amino acids. The CDR3 DNA reads TGCGCCAGCAGCCCACTGACAGGTCCGGAATACGAGCAGTACTTC. Residues: CASSPLTGPEYEQYF.

This sequence joins TRBV18 and TRBJ2-1, with TRBD1 matching over 7 bases. J gave up 7 bases and V 1 base, and 4 bases lay outside the gene matches. This CDR3 has 14 amino acids. The V gene's germline CDR1 is KGHSH and CDR2 LQKENI. CDR3 bases: TGTGCCAGCTCACCACGGGGACAGACTAATGAGCAGTTCTTC. Translation: CASSPRGQTNEQFF.

CDR3 sequence: CASRKGQGVGEQFF. CDR3 DNA sequence: TGTGCCAGCAGGAAGGGACAGGGTGTAGGTGAGCAGTTCTTC. The chain carries TRBV28 and TRBJ2-1, with 9 bases that match TRBD1. Germline V lookup: CDR1 MDHEN, CDR2 SYDVKM. The ends lost 6 bases at V and 9 bases at J; junction bases unmatched: 9. CDR3 size: 14 residues.

The chain recombines TRBV5-1 with TRBJ2-7; 9 bases agree with TRBD1. V lost 3 bases to trimming and J lost 5 bases; unmatched junction nucleotides: 3. Germline CDR1 and CDR2: SGHRS and YFSETQ. This CDR3 has 13 amino acids. CDR3 protein: CASSSTGGHEQYF. The CDR3 DNA is TGCGCCAGCAGCTCTACAGGGGGCCACGAGCAGTACTTC.

V usage is TRBV19 and J usage is TRBJ2-7; possibly TRBD2 for D (6 bases). Trimming pared 3 bases from V and 5 bases from J, leaving 11 bases between. The CDR3 sequence is 13 residues long. Germline V gives CDR1 LNHDA, CDR2 SQIVND (reference sequence). The CDR3 spells CASSMVEGNEQYF. CDR3 nucleotides: TGTGCCAGTAGTATGGTGGAGGGGAACGAGCAGTACTTC.

The chain employs TRBV19 and TRBJ2-6; no reliable D call. CDR1 and CDR2 from the germline V gene are LNHDA and SQIVND (reference sequence). The CDR3 extends over 13 amino acids. With 7 bases removed from V and 0 bases from J, the gap between germline ends came to 4 bases. The CDR3 protein is CASTFSGANVLTF. The CDR3 region has the DNA TGTGCCAGTACTTTCTCTGGGGCCAACGTCCTGACTTTC. The entire variable domain, with the rest obtained from reference TRBV19 and TRBJ2-6, is as follows: DGGITQSPKYLFRKEGQNVTLSCEQNLNHDAMYWYRQDPGQGLRLIYYSQIVNDFQKGDIAEGYSVSREKKESFPLTVTSAQKNPTAFYLCASTFSGANVLTFGAGSRLTVL.

This chain joins TRBV5-6 and TRBJ2-5; weak D call: TRBD1 (6 bases). Germline CDR1 is SGHDT and CDR2 is YYEEEE. V was shortened by 0 bases and J by 4 bases, with 16 bases between the two germline ends. The CDR3 loop spans 16 amino acids. The CDR3 region is CASSLVGPRGGETQYF. In DNA form, the CDR3 reads TGTGCCAGCAGCTTGGTTGGGCCCCGAGGGGGAGAGACCCAGTACTTC. Supplemented by reference TRBV5-6 and TRBJ2-5, the full variable domain reads DAGVTQSPTHLIKTRGQQVTLRCSPKSGHDTVSWYQQALGQGPQFIFQYYEEEERQRGNFPDRFSGHQFPNYSSELNVNALLLGDSALYLCASSLVGPRGGETQYFGPGTRLLVL.

The V and J genes are TRBV5-1 and TRBJ1-1; 7 bases line up with TRBD1. The ends lost 4 bases at V and 0 bases at J; junction bases unmatched: 9. The CDR3 runs to 16 residues. The germline CDR1 and CDR2 sequences are SGHRS and YFSETQ. This chain's CDR3 is CASSLHRTGMNTEAFF. The CDR3, as DNA: TGCGCCAGCAGCCTACACCGGACAGGCATGAACACTGAAGCTTTCTTT.